This TCR beta chain was profiled in a study of graft-versus-host responses after intestinal transplantation. CDR1 and CDR2 (germline): MDHEN, SYDVKM. Trimming removed 4 bases from V and 9 bases from J; junction bases left unmatched: 14. The CDR3 loop spans 16 amino acids. Profiled with immunoSEQ multiplex PCR; TCRdb holds only in-frame clones, not every one. Of approximately 10,000 clones in the sample, 70% to 75% were seen once. From the graft tissue, intraepithelial and lamina propria lymphocytes were released through processing. Sequenced here: ileum tissue, sampled roughly 5 months after intestinal transplantation. The TCR sequence derives from a human patient who received an intestinal transplant, so some T cells may come from the graft donor. The chain carries TRBV28 and TRBJ2-4; 8 nucleotides line up with TRBD1. CDR3: CASSSHLHRGVGIQYF. The DNA of the CDR3 is TGTGCCAGCAGTTCCCATCTACACAGGGGGGTCGGCATTCAGTACTTC. The full variable domain, its missing parts supplied by reference TRBV28 and TRBJ2-4, is DVKVTQSSRYLVKRTGEKVFLECVQDMDHENMFWYRQDPGLGLRLIYFSYDVKMKEKGDIPEGYSVSREKKERFSLILESASTNQTSMYLCASSSHLHRGVGIQYFGAGTRLSVL.